Each of the 18 T cell receptor beta chains below was sequenced from the same sample in a study of T cell repertoires in cytomegalovirus infection. These receptors are not linked to any known antigen. MiXCR, run by TCRdb on the reads, gives a single entry per CDR3 protein. Here the sample spans hundreds of thousands of distinct CDR3 sequences, about 30% being singletons. Sequencing used cultured PBMCs, obtained from culture after CMV antigen stimulation. These receptors were taken from a human donor in good health (CMV status not recorded). Some clones in this sample may be carry-over from other donors' samples.

In nucleotides, the CDR3 is TGTGCCATCAGTGAATCTAGCGGGAGGACAGATACGCAGTATTTT. This gives the protein CAISESSGRTDTQYF. The rearrangement joins TRBV10-3 to TRBJ2-3; TRBD2 matches at 11 bases. CDR1 is ENHRY, CDR2 SYGVKD, per germline. Trimming took 3 bases from V and 3 from J; bases not matched to a gene: 2. This CDR3 comprises 15 residues.

Ten or more counts support this clonotype. The gene calls are TRBV7-2 and TRBJ1-5; 8 positions match TRBD1. Trimming removed 1 base from V and 4 bases from J; junction bases left unmatched: 3. The germline V gene encodes CDR1 SGHTA and CDR2 FQGNSA. This CDR3 is 15 amino acids long. The CDR3 here is CASSLGQGRNQPQHF. In DNA, the CDR3 is TGTGCCAGCAGCTTAGGACAGGGGAGAAATCAGCCCCAGCATTTT.

The chain links TRBV7-9 to TRBJ1-1; D remains unclear. Germline V gene sequence: CDR1 SEHNR, CDR2 FQNEAQ (reference sequence). V was clipped by 1 base and J by 5 bases, with 11 bases between them. CDR3 length equals 14 residues. The CDR3, as DNA: TGTGCCAGCAGCTTAGATCTGGGTATAACTGAAGCTTTCTTT. It is translated as CASSLDLGITEAFF. Supplemented by reference TRBV7-9 and TRBJ1-1, the full variable domain reads DTGVSQNPRHKITKRGQNVTFRCDPISEHNRLYWYRQTLGQGPEFLTYFQNEAQLEKSRLLSDRFSAERPKGSFSTLEIQRTEQGDSAMYLCASSLDLGITEAFFGQGTRLTVV.

The rearrangement joins TRBV6-6 to TRBJ1-5; D possibly corresponds to TRBD1 (6 bases). The CDR3 is 14 residues long. Germline-derived CDR1 and CDR2 are MNHNY and SVGAGI (reference sequence). The germline V and J ends were trimmed by 5 bases and 6 bases, with 14 bases remaining between them. Here the CDR3 DNA reads TGTGCCAGCAGTCGAAACAGGGCGGGTCAGCCCCAGCATTTT. Translated, it gives CASSRNRAGQPQHF.

The chain links TRBV7-4 to TRBJ2-3, with D possibly being TRBD1 or TRBD2 (6 bases each). The V end lost 4 bases, the J end lost 3 bases, and 11 bases lay between the germline ends. Germline V gene lookup returns CDR1 SGHVT and CDR2 SQSDAQ. This CDR3 spans 14 amino acids. The CDR3 sequence is CASSWGAATDTQYF. The CDR3 nucleotides read TGTGCCAGCAGCTGGGGGGCAGCAACAGATACGCAGTATTTT. The variable domain in full, completed from reference TRBV7-4 and TRBJ2-3, reads GAGVSQSPRYKVAKRGRDVALRCDSISGHVTLYWYRQTLGQGSEVLTYSQSDAQRDKSGRPSGRFSAERPERSVSTLKIQRTEQGDSAVYLCASSWGAATDTQYFGPGTRLTVL.

There are a few counts of this clonotype. The chain employs TRBV7-8 and TRBJ1-1; maybe TRBD1 (5 bases). Germline values: CDR1 SGHVS, CDR2 FQNEAQ. CDR3 size: 16 residues. V dropped 5 bases and J dropped 5 bases, with 21 bases sitting between them. The CDR3 nucleotides read TGTGCCAGCAGCCCCATAGCGGGGGTGGTGGTGACTGAAGCTTTCTTT. This sequence encodes CASSPIAGVVVTEAFF.

This clonotype occurred a few times. The chain carries TRBV5-5 and TRBJ1-5; no firm D call. This CDR3 region has 15 residues. V lost 2 bases to trimming and J lost 4 bases, with 13 bases between them. Germline loops: CDR1 SGHKS, CDR2 YYEKEE (reference sequence). CDR3 DNA: TGTGCCAGCAGCTTAAATTGGCAGAGGAATCAGCCCCAGCATTTT. Its translation: CASSLNWQRNQPQHF.

The chain employs TRBV7-8 and TRBJ2-1; 7 nucleotides agree with TRBD2. The V segment lost 0 bases and the J segment 3 bases; nucleotides outside the gene matches: 11. The CDR3 contains 18 residues. Germline V lookup: CDR1 SGHVS, CDR2 FQNEAQ. The CDR3 loop is CASSLAVYKGGYYNEQFF. The CDR3 nucleotides read TGTGCCAGCAGCTTAGCTGTCTACAAGGGAGGGTACTACAATGAGCAGTTCTTC. Complete variable domain (other parts from reference TRBV7-8 and TRBJ2-1): GAGVSQSPRYKVAKRGQDVALRCDPISGHVSLFWYQQALGQGPEFLTYFQNEAQLDKSGLPSDRFFAERPEGSVSTLKIQRTQQEDSAVYLCASSLAVYKGGYYNEQFFGPGTRLTVL.

CDR3 DNA sequence: TGTGCCAGCAGCCGTGGACAGTGGAGGACCTACAATGAGCAGTTCTTC. Encoded protein: CASSRGQWRTYNEQFF. The chain links TRBV12-3 or TRBV12-4 to TRBJ2-1, with a weak D call TRBD1 (6 bases). V lost 6 bases to trimming and J lost 2 bases, with 17 bases between them. The CDR3 runs 16 residues.

This clonotype was counted many times. This chain uses TRBV7-2 with TRBJ1-2; TRBD1 might be the D (5 bases). The CDR3 runs 13 residues. Germline V lookup: CDR1 SGHTA, CDR2 FQGNSA. V lost 1 base to trimming and J lost 7 bases, with 10 bases between them. The CDR3 is CASSLGPGGGYTF. For the CDR3, the DNA is TGTGCCAGCAGCTTAGGCCCCGGGGGTGGCTACACCTTC.

The rearrangement links TRBV2 to TRBJ1-6, with 8 bases fitting TRBD1. V shed 10 bases and J 7 bases; nucleotides not matched to a gene: 3. There are 12 residues in the CDR3. CDR1 is SNHLY, CDR2 FYNNEI, per germline. CDR3 DNA sequence: TGTGCCACGGACAGGGACAATTCACCCCTCCACTTT. It translates to CATDRDNSPLHF. The variable domain in full, with the rest retrieved from reference TRBV2 and TRBJ1-6, is EPEVTQTPSHQVTQMGQEVILRCVPISNHLYFYWYRQILGQKVEFLVSFYNNEISEKSEIFDDQFSVERPDGSNFTLKIRSTKLEDSAMYFCATDRDNSPLHFGNGTRLTVT.

This clonotype was seen a handful of times. The gene calls are TRBV7-7 and TRBJ2-3; TRBD1 matches 7 bases. This CDR3 spans 13 amino acids. Losses at the gene ends were 5 bases for V and 6 bases for J; bases not matched to a gene: 5. Germline lookup yields CDR1 SSHAT and CDR2 FNYEAQ (reference sequence). The CDR3 nucleotides are TGTGCCAGCAGCACAGGGGCCTCCGATACGCAGTATTTT. Translated: CASSTGASDTQYF.

The J gene is TRBJ2-5, the V gene TRBV12-3 or TRBV12-4; D might be TRBD2 (6 bases). This CDR3 contains 15 residues. Between the trimmed V and J ends, which lost 5 bases and 7 bases, there was a span of 20 bases. This chain's CDR3 is CASSGMRGKWGTQYF. DNA for the CDR3: TGTGCCAGCAGTGGGATGCGGGGAAAATGGGGGACCCAGTACTTC.

This clonotype was seen a handful of times. This chain uses TRBV7-9 with TRBJ1-2; D unclear. V lost 6 bases, J lost 2 bases, and 16 bases lay in between. CDR3 length equals 15 residues. Germline V gene sequence: CDR1 SEHNR, CDR2 FQNEAQ (reference sequence). The CDR3 sequence is CASSFAGSSNYGYTF. CDR3 DNA sequence: TGTGCCAGCAGTTTCGCCGGGAGCTCAAACTATGGCTACACCTTC.

The genes are TRBV12-3 or TRBV12-4 and TRBJ1-6; D uncertain. V was pared by 3 bases and J by 4 bases, with 19 bases between. The CDR3 extends over 18 amino acids. The CDR3 region is CASSFEEAQDRYNSPLHF. The CDR3 DNA is TGTGCCAGCAGTTTCGAAGAGGCCCAGGACCGATATAATTCACCCCTCCACTTT.

The J gene is TRBJ1-3, the V gene TRBV29-1, with a weak D call TRBD1 (5 bases). The V end was cut by 5 bases, the J end by 0 bases, with 14 bases between. The CDR3 spans 15 residues. Germline V CDR1 and CDR2: SQVTM, ANQGSEA. The CDR3 DNA reads TGCAGCGTTCAGGGCACTGGGGGCTCTGGAAACACCATATATTTT. Translated, it gives CSVQGTGGSGNTIYF.

The chain combines TRBV12-3 or TRBV12-4 with TRBJ2-4, with D tentatively TRBD2 (5 bases). The CDR3 extends over 13 amino acids. V lost 3 bases to trimming and J lost 12 bases, with 15 bases between them. The chain's CDR3 is CASSFRGPSDQYF. The CDR3 DNA reads TGTGCCAGCAGTTTTAGAGGGCCTTCTGATCAGTACTTC.

The sample holds a few counts of this clonotype. J is TRBJ2-3 and V is TRBV7-9; D call uncertain. Trimming removed 5 bases at V and 0 bases at J, with 15 bases between. Germline lookup yields CDR1 SEHNR and CDR2 FQNEAQ (reference sequence). CDR3 length: 16 residues. The CDR3 protein is CASSPLVGTSTDTQYF. CDR3 bases: TGTGCCAGCAGCCCTCTTGTCGGAACCAGCACAGATACGCAGTATTTT.